These T cell receptor beta chains were read from a single sample in a study of shared clonotypes between healthy human individuals. Clones were read by immunoSEQ multiplex PCR, and TCRdb kept only the in-frame ones, dropping some. Among some 550,000 clones listed, more than 95% were seen once. The source material was naive CD4+ T cells sorted from blood. The source is a woman aged 25 to 39 in good health. Each CDR3 is given with its conserved first and last residue. Fields, in order: clone size, V gene, J gene, D gene, CDR3 DNA, CDR3 protein. A D gene is named only where the DNA matches it firmly. Expanded clones are given a class, and other clones once, few, many or no size at all.

clone size: -; V gene: TRBV28; J gene: TRBJ2-1; D gene: -; CDR3 DNA: TGTGCCAGCAGTTTATCGTTTGGGGGGTTGTCGCAGTTCTTC; CDR3 protein: CASSLSFGGLSQFF
clone size: -; V gene: TRBV30; J gene: TRBJ2-7; D gene: -; CDR3 DNA: TGTGCCTGGAGTGTATTTGGGGACGAGCAGTACTTC; CDR3 protein: CAWSVFGDEQYF
clone size: -; V gene: TRBV27; J gene: TRBJ2-7; D gene: -; CDR3 DNA: TGTGCCAGCAGTTTTTCGGGTGCAGAGAACGAGCAGTACTTC; CDR3 protein: CASSFSGAENEQYF
clone size: -; V gene: TRBV11-2; J gene: TRBJ2-2; D gene: TRBD2; CDR3 DNA: TGTGCCACCGAAGCGGGAGTGGGTACCGGGGAGCTGTTTTTT; CDR3 protein: CATEAGVGTGELFF
clone size: -; V gene: TRBV12-5; J gene: TRBJ2-3; D gene: TRBD1; CDR3 DNA: TGTGCTAGTGGTGCCGGGACAGCCGGACATACGCAGTATTTT; CDR3 protein: CASGAGTAGHTQYF
clone size: -; V gene: TRBV5-1; J gene: TRBJ2-6; D gene: -; CDR3 DNA: TGCGCCAGCAGCTTGGGGGCCGGGGCCAACGTCCTGACTTTC; CDR3 protein: CASSLGAGANVLTF
clone size: -; V gene: TRBV2; J gene: TRBJ2-1; D gene: TRBD2; CDR3 DNA: TGTGCCAGCAGTAGAAAGCGGGAGAACAATGAGCAGTTCTTC; CDR3 protein: CASSRKRENNEQFF
clone size: -; V gene: TRBV6-5; J gene: TRBJ2-3; D gene: -; CDR3 DNA: TGTGCCAGCAGAGCCACAGATACGCAGTATTTT; CDR3 protein: CASRATDTQYF
clone size: -; V gene: TRBV28; J gene: TRBJ2-3; D gene: TRBD2; CDR3 DNA: TGTGCCAGCAGGGGACTTAGCGGGAGGGCCTCTAGCACAGATACGCAGTATTTT; CDR3 protein: CASRGLSGRASSTDTQYF
clone size: -; V gene: TRBV27; J gene: TRBJ1-5; D gene: -; CDR3 DNA: TGTGCCAGCAGTTACCGGGGAATGGGCAATCAGCCCCAGCATTTT; CDR3 protein: CASSYRGMGNQPQHF
clone size: -; V gene: TRBV25-1; J gene: TRBJ2-7; D gene: TRBD1; CDR3 DNA: TGTGCCAGCAGTGAATGGGGGACAGGGAAATCATACGAGCAGTACTTC; CDR3 protein: CASSEWGTGKSYEQYF
clone size: -; V gene: TRBV30; J gene: TRBJ2-5; D gene: TRBD1; CDR3 DNA: TGTGCCTGGAGCGCCAGAGGGACAGGGGCCAACCCCAGGACCCAGTACTTC; CDR3 protein: CAWSARGTGANPRTQYF
clone size: -; V gene: TRBV7-2; J gene: TRBJ2-7; D gene: -; CDR3 DNA: TGTGCCAGCAGCTTAGATGGCAGGGCTAACGAGCAGTACTTC; CDR3 protein: CASSLDGRANEQYF
clone size: -; V gene: TRBV28; J gene: TRBJ1-1; D gene: -; CDR3 DNA: TGTGCCAGCAGTCTCCCATGGCGTTCGGGGCTGACTGAAGCTTTCTTT; CDR3 protein: CASSLPWRSGLTEAFF
clone size: -; V gene: TRBV11-2; J gene: TRBJ2-4; D gene: -; CDR3 DNA: TGTGCCAGCAGCTTAAACCCCGCACGTGCCATTCAGTACTTC; CDR3 protein: CASSLNPARAIQYF
clone size: -; V gene: TRBV28; J gene: TRBJ1-3; D gene: TRBD1; CDR3 DNA: TGTGCCAGCAGTTTTCTTTTCAGGGGGGTGACAGGAAACACCATATATTTT; CDR3 protein: CASSFLFRGVTGNTIYF
clone size: -; V gene: TRBV5-4; J gene: TRBJ1-1; D gene: TRBD1; CDR3 DNA: TGTGCCAGCAGCTCTTACAGGGGTTTCACTGAAGCTTTCTTT; CDR3 protein: CASSSYRGFTEAFF
clone size: -; V gene: TRBV4-1; J gene: TRBJ2-3; D gene: TRBD2; CDR3 DNA: TGCGCCAGCAGCCAAGATCGCGGACTAGCGGGACCAGATACGCAGTATTTT; CDR3 protein: CASSQDRGLAGPDTQYF
clone size: -; V gene: TRBV27; J gene: TRBJ1-1; D gene: -; CDR3 DNA: TGTGCCAGCAGTTTATGGGGGCGAGAGGCTTTCTTT; CDR3 protein: CASSLWGREAFF
clone size: -; V gene: TRBV5-1; J gene: TRBJ2-7; D gene: TRBD1; CDR3 DNA: TGCGCCAGCAGTTTCGGACAGGGGAACGAGCAGTACTTC; CDR3 protein: CASSFGQGNEQYF
clone size: once; V gene: TRBV7-9; J gene: TRBJ1-5; D gene: TRBD1; CDR3 DNA: TGTGCCAGCACGGAAGGGGACAGCTCAATGCCCCAGCATTTT; CDR3 protein: CASTEGDSSMPQHF
clone size: -; V gene: TRBV19; J gene: TRBJ1-1; D gene: -; CDR3 DNA: TGTGCCAGTAGTACCCCGGGGGCAGGGAACACTGAAGCTTTCTTT; CDR3 protein: CASSTPGAGNTEAFF
clone size: once; V gene: TRBV19; J gene: TRBJ1-5; D gene: -; CDR3 DNA: TGTGCCAGTAGTCCCTCCTCCAGACACCGGGGGAGCAATCAGCCCCAGCATTTT; CDR3 protein: CASSPSSRHRGSNQPQHF
clone size: -; V gene: TRBV13; J gene: TRBJ2-1; D gene: TRBD2; CDR3 DNA: TGTGCCAGCAGCCATAGCGGGAGGGACAATGAGCAGTTCTTC; CDR3 protein: CASSHSGRDNEQFF
clone size: -; V gene: TRBV19; J gene: TRBJ2-2; D gene: -; CDR3 DNA: TGTGCCAGTACCCAGGGTCGAGACACCGGGGAGCTGTTTTTT; CDR3 protein: CASTQGRDTGELFF
clone size: -; V gene: TRBV4-1; J gene: TRBJ2-7; D gene: -; CDR3 DNA: TGTGCCAGCAGCCAGGACGCTTACGAGCAGTACTTC; CDR3 protein: CASSQDAYEQYF
clone size: -; V gene: TRBV28; J gene: TRBJ1-5; D gene: TRBD1; CDR3 DNA: TGTGCCAGCACCATCGACAGGGTTAGTCAGCCCCAGCATTTT; CDR3 protein: CASTIDRVSQPQHF
clone size: -; V gene: TRBV5-1; J gene: TRBJ2-2; D gene: TRBD1; CDR3 DNA: TGCGCCAGCAGCTTGAGGACAGGGGCGACCGGGGAGCTGTTTTTT; CDR3 protein: CASSLRTGATGELFF
clone size: -; V gene: TRBV2; J gene: TRBJ2-3; D gene: -; CDR3 DNA: TGTGCCACCGACGGCGGCGGGGCGGATACGCAGTATTTT; CDR3 protein: CATDGGGADTQYF
clone size: -; V gene: TRBV7-2; J gene: TRBJ1-2; D gene: -; CDR3 DNA: TGTGCCAGCAGCTTAGAGAGGGGCCTCTATGGCTACACCTTC; CDR3 protein: CASSLERGLYGYTF
clone size: -; V gene: TRBV19; J gene: TRBJ2-1; D gene: -; CDR3 DNA: TGTGCCAGTACCCCCCCCACCGGGAACGAGCAGTTCTTC; CDR3 protein: CASTPPTGNEQFF
clone size: once; V gene: TRBV7-3; J gene: TRBJ2-1; D gene: -; CDR3 DNA: TGTGCCAGCAGCGCCACCACCTACAATGAGCAGTTCTTC; CDR3 protein: CASSATTYNEQFF
clone size: -; V gene: TRBV18; J gene: TRBJ1-5; D gene: -; CDR3 DNA: TGTGCCAGCTCACCAGGGACTATTGGTCAGCCCCAGCATTTT; CDR3 protein: CASSPGTIGQPQHF
clone size: -; V gene: TRBV28; J gene: TRBJ2-2; D gene: -; CDR3 DNA: TGTGCCAGCAGGGAGGGGAGCTGGGAGCTGTTTTTT; CDR3 protein: CASREGSWELFF
clone size: few; V gene: TRBV18; J gene: TRBJ1-1; D gene: TRBD1; CDR3 DNA: TGTGCCAGCTCTACAGGGGAGAACACTGAAGCTTTCTTT; CDR3 protein: CASSTGENTEAFF
clone size: -; V gene: TRBV6-6; J gene: TRBJ2-2; D gene: TRBD2; CDR3 DNA: TGTGCCAGCAGTGGACTAGCGGTGAACACCGGGGAGCTGTTTTTT; CDR3 protein: CASSGLAVNTGELFF
clone size: -; V gene: TRBV6-5; J gene: TRBJ2-7; D gene: -; CDR3 DNA: TGTGCCAGCAGTGCCCTGAACGAGCAGTACTTC; CDR3 protein: CASSALNEQYF
clone size: -; V gene: TRBV28; J gene: TRBJ2-3; D gene: -; CDR3 DNA: TGTGCCGGCGGGGACTCTAGCACAGATACGCAGTATTTT; CDR3 protein: CAGGDSSTDTQYF
clone size: -; V gene: TRBV2; J gene: TRBJ2-1; D gene: -; CDR3 DNA: TGTGCCAGCAGTGAGGATCATGAGCAGTTCTTC; CDR3 protein: CASSEDHEQFF
clone size: -; V gene: TRBV28; J gene: TRBJ2-1; D gene: -; CDR3 DNA: TGTGCCAGCAGTTTTGGCCTAGAACAGTTCTTC; CDR3 protein: CASSFGLEQFF
clone size: once; V gene: TRBV10-1; J gene: TRBJ2-1; D gene: -; CDR3 DNA: TGCGCCAGCAGTGGGACCCCCGGCGGTGAGCAGTTCTTC; CDR3 protein: CASSGTPGGEQFF
clone size: few; V gene: TRBV10-1; J gene: TRBJ2-7; D gene: TRBD1; CDR3 DNA: TGCGCCTCCCAACGAGACAGGGGGACCTACGAGCAGTACTTC; CDR3 protein: CASQRDRGTYEQYF
clone size: -; V gene: TRBV2; J gene: TRBJ2-7; D gene: -; CDR3 DNA: TGTGCCAGCAGTGAACTATCTACGCAGTACTTC; CDR3 protein: CASSELSTQYF
clone size: -; V gene: TRBV6-5; J gene: TRBJ2-7; D gene: TRBD1; CDR3 DNA: TGTGCCAGCTCACACAGGGGTGACGAGCAGTACTTC; CDR3 protein: CASSHRGDEQYF
clone size: -; V gene: TRBV14; J gene: TRBJ1-2; D gene: -; CDR3 DNA: TGTGCCAGCAGCTTCCGGGACTCCTATGGCTACACCTTC; CDR3 protein: CASSFRDSYGYTF
clone size: -; V gene: TRBV21-1; J gene: TRBJ1-1; D gene: -; CDR3 DNA: TGTGCCAGCAGCAATGTTTGGAGACAGGAGCAAGCTTTCTTT; CDR3 protein: CASSNVWRQEQAFF
clone size: -; V gene: TRBV27; J gene: TRBJ2-7; D gene: TRBD1; CDR3 DNA: TGTGCCAGCAGGGGACAGGGCTCCTACGAGCAGTACTTC; CDR3 protein: CASRGQGSYEQYF
clone size: -; V gene: TRBV6-5; J gene: TRBJ2-1; D gene: -; CDR3 DNA: TGTGCCAGCACTGGGAATATAGAGTCCAATGAGCAGTTCTTC; CDR3 protein: CASTGNIESNEQFF
clone size: -; V gene: TRBV6-5; J gene: TRBJ2-7; D gene: -; CDR3 DNA: TGTGCCAGCAGTTACAGGGGGGTTGCTTACGAGCAGTACTTC; CDR3 protein: CASSYRGVAYEQYF
clone size: -; V gene: TRBV2; J gene: TRBJ1-2; D gene: -; CDR3 DNA: TGTGCCAGCGGGTATTTCGATTGGAGTGGCTACACCTTC; CDR3 protein: CASGYFDWSGYTF
clone size: -; V gene: TRBV4-1; J gene: TRBJ2-1; D gene: -; CDR3 DNA: TGCGCCAGCAGCCAAGATCCCGGAGAGGGTTTTCCTGGCTCCTACAATGAGCAGTTCTTC; CDR3 protein: CASSQDPGEGFPGSYNEQFF
clone size: -; V gene: TRBV5-1; J gene: TRBJ1-5; D gene: -; CDR3 DNA: TGCGCCAGCAGCTTGGAAGGGATGCGGGATCAGCCCCAGCATTTT; CDR3 protein: CASSLEGMRDQPQHF